Shown below are 6 T cell receptor beta chains from a single sample sequenced in a study of T cell changes during pregnancy in multiple sclerosis. Produced via immunoSEQ multiplex PCR; TCRdb's table is partial and in-frame only. The sample carries under 50,000 clones, around 90% recorded once. The sample here was CD8+ T cells from peripheral blood mononuclear cells, taken in the second trimester of pregnancy. The receptors were sampled from a female donor with multiple sclerosis, enrolled in a pregnancy study.

V is TRBV15 and J is TRBJ2-1; TRBD2 agrees at 7 bases. In germline, CDR1 is LNHNV, CDR2 YYDKDF (reference sequence). V was clipped by 4 bases and J by 7 bases; unmatched bases: 13. The CDR3 has 16 amino acids. Here the CDR3 reads CATSTRGPSGPNEQFF. The CDR3 region has the DNA TGTGCCACCAGCACAAGAGGTCCTAGCGGACCTAATGAGCAGTTCTTC.

V and J are TRBV19 and TRBJ1-5, with 8 bases matching TRBD1. The CDR3 has 15 amino acids. V gave up 6 bases and J gave up 2 bases; unmatched junction bases: 6. The germline CDR1 and CDR2 sequences are LNHDA and SQIVND (reference sequence). The CDR3 is CASRQGALGNQPQHF. The CDR3 nucleotides read TGTGCCAGTAGGCAGGGGGCTTTAGGCAATCAGCCCCAGCATTTT.

The chain uses TRBV19 and TRBJ1-2; 8 nucleotides line up with TRBD1. Losses at the gene ends were 3 bases for V and 5 bases for J; bases not matched to a gene: 8. The V gene's germline CDR1 is LNHDA and CDR2 SQIVND (reference sequence). The CDR3 is 15 amino acids. The CDR3 region has the DNA TGTGCCAGTAGTATGGGCAGGGGGCTACGATATGGCTACACCTTC. Translating it yields CASSMGRGLRYGYTF. The whole variable domain, filled in from reference TRBV19 and TRBJ1-2, reads DGGITQSPKYLFRKEGQNVTLSCEQNLNHDAMYWYRQDPGQGLRLIYYSQIVNDFQKGDIAEGYSVSREKKESFPLTVTSAQKNPTAFYLCASSMGRGLRYGYTFGSGTRLTVV.

The rearrangement links TRBV4-3 to TRBJ2-1, with 7 bases lining up with TRBD2. J lost 2 bases, V lost 0 bases, and 4 bases had no gene match. The CDR3 runs 16 residues. Germline CDR1 is LGHNA and CDR2 is YSLEER. This CDR3 reads CASSQDTGGTYNEQFF. In DNA form, the CDR3 reads TGCGCCAGCAGCCAAGACACGGGGGGAACCTACAATGAGCAGTTCTTC.

This clone has a handful of counts. The V call is TRBV29-1, the J call TRBJ1-2, with D maybe TRBD1 (6 bases). Germline V gene lookup returns CDR1 SQVTM and CDR2 ANQGSEA. The CDR3 is made up of 14 amino acids. V was shortened by 8 bases and J by 0 bases, with 16 bases between the two germline ends. The CDR3 is CSSGVDGANYGYTF. In nucleotides, the CDR3 is TGCAGCTCAGGGGTAGACGGAGCTAACTATGGCTACACCTTC.

CDR3 DNA: TGTGCCAGTAGTATGAGGTGGGGAGGGAACACTGAAGCTTTCTTT. Amino acids: CASSMRWGGNTEAFF. V usage is TRBV19 and J usage is TRBJ1-1, with D hard to call. CDR1 and CDR2 from the germline V gene are LNHDA and SQIVND (reference sequence). V dropped 3 bases and J dropped 1 base, with 12 bases sitting between them. CDR3 length: 15 residues.